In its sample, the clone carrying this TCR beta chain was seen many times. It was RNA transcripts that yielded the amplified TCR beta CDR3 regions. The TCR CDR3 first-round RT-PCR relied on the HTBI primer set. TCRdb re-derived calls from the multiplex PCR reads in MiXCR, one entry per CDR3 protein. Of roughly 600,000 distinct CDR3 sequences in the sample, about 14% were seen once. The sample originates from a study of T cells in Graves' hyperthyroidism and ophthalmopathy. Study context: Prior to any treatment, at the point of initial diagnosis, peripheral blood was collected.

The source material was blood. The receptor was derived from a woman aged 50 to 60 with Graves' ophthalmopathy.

CDR3 DNA: TGTGCCAGCAGTTTTAGGCCGGGTAGGGGATCTTACAATGAGCAGTTCTTC. Translation: CASSFRPGRGSYNEQFF. The chain combines TRBV28 with TRBJ2-1; D may be TRBD1 (5 bases). Trimming stripped 3 bases from V and 4 bases from J, with 19 bases between. There are 17 residues in the CDR3. The germline gives CDR1 MDHEN, CDR2 SYDVKM.